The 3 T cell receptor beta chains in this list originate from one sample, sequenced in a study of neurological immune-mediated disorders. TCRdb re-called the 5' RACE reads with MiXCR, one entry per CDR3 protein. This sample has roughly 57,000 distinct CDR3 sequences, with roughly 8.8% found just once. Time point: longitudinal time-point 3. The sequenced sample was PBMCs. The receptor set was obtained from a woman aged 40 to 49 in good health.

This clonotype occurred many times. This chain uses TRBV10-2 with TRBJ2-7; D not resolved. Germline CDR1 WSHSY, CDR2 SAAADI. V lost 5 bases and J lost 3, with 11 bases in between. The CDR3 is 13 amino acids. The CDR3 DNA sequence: TGCGCCAGCAGTCCAAGAAGCTTCTACGAGCAGTACTTC. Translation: CASSPRSFYEQYF.

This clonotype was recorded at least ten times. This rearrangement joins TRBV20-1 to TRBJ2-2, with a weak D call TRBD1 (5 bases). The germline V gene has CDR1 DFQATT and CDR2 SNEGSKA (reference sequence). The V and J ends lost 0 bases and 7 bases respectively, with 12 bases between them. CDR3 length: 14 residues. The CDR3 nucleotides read TGCAGTGCTAGAGACCCACTTAGGGGCGGGGAGCTGTTTTTT. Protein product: CSARDPLRGGELFF.

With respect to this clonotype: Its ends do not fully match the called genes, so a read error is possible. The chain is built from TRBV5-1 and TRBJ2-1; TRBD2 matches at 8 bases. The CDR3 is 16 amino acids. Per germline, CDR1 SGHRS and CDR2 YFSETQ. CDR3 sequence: CASSFPRGGSHNEQFF. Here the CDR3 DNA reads TGCGCCAGCAGCTTCCCTCGGGGGGGCTCCCACAATGAGCAGTTCTTC.